This T cell receptor beta chain originates from a study of T cells in Graves' hyperthyroidism and ophthalmopathy. This clonotype has just a few counts. The investigators amplified TCR beta CDR3 regions from RNA transcripts. TCR CDR3 underwent first-round RT-PCR with the HTBI primer set. TCRdb passed the multiplex PCR reads through MiXCR, listing each CDR3 protein once. The sample gives fewer than 850,000 distinct CDR3 sequences, roughly a sixth of which show up once; roughly a sixth is in the top ten. Sequencing used blood. This receptor was identified in a man aged 45-65 years with Graves' hyperthyroidism.

In nucleotides, the CDR3 is TGTGCCAGCAATCTCGACGGGCGGGAGGTAACAGATACGCAGTATTTT. This translates into CASNLDGREVTDTQYF. The gene calls are TRBV9 and TRBJ2-3; 8 bases fit TRBD2. The CDR3 is 16 residues long. Losses at the gene ends were 6 bases for V and 3 bases for J; bases not matched to a gene: 12. Germline-derived CDR1 and CDR2 are SGDLS and YYNGEE.